A selection of T cell receptor beta chains follows, all from one sample in a study of shared clonotypes between healthy human individuals. Clones were read by immunoSEQ multiplex PCR, and TCRdb kept only the in-frame ones, dropping some. Among about 2.2 million clones listed, 85% to 95% were seen once. The sequenced sample was naive CD8+ T cells from PBMCs. The receptors shown here come from a man younger than 30 in good health. Some clones in this sample may be carry-over from other donors' samples. Each CDR3 is given with its conserved first and last residue. The D gene is left open where the match is weak. Clone size is given for some rows only: seen once, a few or many times, or a class if the clone is expanded.

j_call	d_call	clone_size	v_call	cdr3_nt	cdr3_aa
TRBJ2-7	NA	NA	TRBV7-3	TGTGCCAGCAGCTTATTACCAGAGGCCTACGAGCAGTACTTC	CASSLLPEAYEQYF
TRBJ2-7	TRBD2	NA	TRBV2	TGTGCCAGCAGTGAGTTAGCTAGCGGGAGTTACGAGCAGTACTTC	CASSELASGSYEQYF
TRBJ2-1	NA	NA	TRBV19	TGTGCCAGTAGTAACCGGACTATCAAAAAGGGGAATGAGCAGTTCTTC	CASSNRTIKKGNEQFF
TRBJ2-7	NA	once	TRBV7-9	TGTGCCAGCAGCGGCGACAGGTACCAAACCTACGAGCAGTACTTC	CASSGDRYQTYEQYF
TRBJ2-7	NA	NA	TRBV7-9	TGTGCCAGCAGCTTAGGCCTGGGAACCTCCTACGAGCAGTACTTC	CASSLGLGTSYEQYF
TRBJ2-7	TRBD1	NA	TRBV11-2	TGTGCCAGCATCGGACAGGGGGCATCCTACGAGCAGTACTTC	CASIGQGASYEQYF
TRBJ2-7	NA	NA	TRBV7-9	TGTGCCAGCAGCTTGTCGACAGTTTACGAGCAGTACTTC	CASSLSTVYEQYF
TRBJ2-5	NA	NA	TRBV13	TGTGCCAGCAGCAGCCGGACCTTCCGGGAGACCCAGTACTTC	CASSSRTFRETQYF
TRBJ2-1	NA	NA	TRBV7-9	TGTGCCAGCAGGGATTCCCCCCCTTCTCGGTACAATGAGCAGTTCTTC	CASRDSPPSRYNEQFF
TRBJ2-3	NA	NA	TRBV30	TGTGCCTCCGCCGTCGGGAGAGGGCGAGGCCCAGATACGCAGTATTTT	CASAVGRGRGPDTQYF
TRBJ2-2	NA	NA	TRBV30	TGTGCCTGGAGTGTCGGCGACCTCGGGGAGCTGTTTTTT	CAWSVGDLGELFF
TRBJ2-4	NA	NA	TRBV2	TGTGCCAGCACTAGCGCAACAAACATTCAGTACTTC	CASTSATNIQYF
TRBJ2-7	TRBD1	NA	TRBV9	TGTGCCAGCAGCCCTCCGGGACAGGGAGGTTTCGAGCAGTACTTC	CASSPPGQGGFEQYF
TRBJ2-7	NA	NA	TRBV27	TGTGCCAGCAGTTTTGAGGGGGAAACCTACGAGCAGTACTTC	CASSFEGETYEQYF
TRBJ2-3	TRBD2	NA	TRBV30	TGTGCCTGGACAATGACTAGCGGGAGTGCCAACACAGATACGCAGTATTTT	CAWTMTSGSANTDTQYF
TRBJ2-5	NA	NA	TRBV7-2	TGTGCCAGCAGCTTACTCGGTCAGTCCCAAGAGACCCAGTACTTC	CASSLLGQSQETQYF
TRBJ1-2	NA	NA	TRBV30	TGTGCCTGGAGGTCCAGGGTTAACTATGGCTACACCTTC	CAWRSRVNYGYTF
TRBJ2-7	TRBD2	NA	TRBV11-2	TGTGCCAGCAGCTTAGGAAGCGGGAGTTCCTACGAGCAGTACTTC	CASSLGSGSSYEQYF
TRBJ1-1	NA	NA	TRBV14	TGTGCCAGCAGCCTTACTGACAGGCCTTTTGAAGCTTTCTTT	CASSLTDRPFEAFF
TRBJ2-3	NA	NA	TRBV7-9	TGTGCCAGCAGGGACCTCGTTTTCGACAGAGATACGCAGTATTTT	CASRDLVFDRDTQYF
TRBJ1-1	TRBD1	NA	TRBV13	TGTGCCAGCCGACAGGGGTGGGCCACTGAAGCTTTCTTT	CASRQGWATEAFF
TRBJ2-3	TRBD2	NA	TRBV7-8	TGTGCCAGCAGCTCCCCTAGGACTAGCGGGAGGGCCTTGGATACGCAGTATTTT	CASSSPRTSGRALDTQYF
TRBJ2-1	TRBD2	NA	TRBV19	TGTGCCAGTAGTTCAAAGCTAGCGGGAGATTGGAATGAGCAGTTCTTC	CASSSKLAGDWNEQFF
TRBJ2-7	TRBD1	NA	TRBV7-3	TGTGCCAGCAGCTCCTCCGGGACAGGACCCTACGAGCAGTACTTC	CASSSSGTGPYEQYF
TRBJ2-7	NA	NA	TRBV7-3	TGTGCCAGCAGGGTGGGGGAGAACTACGAGCAGTACTTC	CASRVGENYEQYF
TRBJ2-1	TRBD1	NA	TRBV28	TGTGCCAGCAGTTTTACAGGGGAAGGAGGCAATGAGCAGTTCTTC	CASSFTGEGGNEQFF
TRBJ2-1	NA	NA	TRBV28	TGTGCCAGCAGTTTAGGCGATTCTGAGCAGTTCTTC	CASSLGDSEQFF
TRBJ2-3	NA	NA	TRBV7-9	TGTGCCAGCAGCCCAAGAGTTATCTCGCAACCGGGGGCAGATACGCAGTATTTT	CASSPRVISQPGADTQYF
TRBJ1-5	NA	NA	TRBV28	TGTGCCAGCAGTTGGGGGGTTAATCAGCCCCAGCATTTT	CASSWGVNQPQHF
TRBJ2-7	NA	NA	TRBV7-9	TGTGCCAGCAGCTCCAGGGACGGGCCCGTGGGCGAGCAGTACTTC	CASSSRDGPVGEQYF
TRBJ1-2	NA	NA	TRBV7-2	TGTGCCAGCAGTCCCAGACAGGACTATGGCTACACCTTC	CASSPRQDYGYTF
TRBJ2-1	TRBD1	NA	TRBV9	TGTGCCAGCAGCCCTAGGGACAGATCCTCCTACAATGAGCAGTTCTTC	CASSPRDRSSYNEQFF
TRBJ2-7	NA	NA	TRBV28	TGTGCCAGCAGTCAAACAGGTTCCTACGAGCAGTACTTC	CASSQTGSYEQYF
TRBJ1-2	NA	once	TRBV7-9	TGTGCCAGCAGCTTAGGATCTGGGTTTGGCTACACCTTC	CASSLGSGFGYTF
TRBJ2-1	NA	NA	TRBV30	TGTGCCTGGAGTGGGGGATTCAATGAGCAGTTCTTC	CAWSGGFNEQFF
TRBJ2-1	NA	NA	TRBV28	TGTGCCAGCAGTTTTCGTCCGGGAAATGAGCAGTTCTTC	CASSFRPGNEQFF
TRBJ2-1	TRBD1	NA	TRBV28	TGTGCCAGCAGTTTAAGGGACAGGGGTGTCGATGAGCAGTTCTTC	CASSLRDRGVDEQFF
TRBJ1-5	TRBD1	NA	TRBV11-2	TGTGCCAGCAGCTTAGGTCCAGGGGGCGGCCTGGAACAGCCCCAGCATTTT	CASSLGPGGGLEQPQHF
TRBJ2-7	TRBD2	NA	TRBV28	TGTGCCAGCAGGAAAAAGGCGCGGGAGTGGTACGAGCAGTACTTC	CASRKKAREWYEQYF
TRBJ2-1	TRBD2	once	TRBV2	TGTGCCAGCAGGACCCTTTCTAGCGGAACCTACAATGAGCAGTTCTTC	CASRTLSSGTYNEQFF
TRBJ2-7	NA	NA	TRBV4-2	TGTGCCAGCAGCCTCGAGGCCGGGACGGGTACCTACGAGCAGTACTTC	CASSLEAGTGTYEQYF
TRBJ2-3	NA	NA	TRBV11-2	TGTGCCAGCAGCTTGTCCAGTGGGGATACGCAGTATTTT	CASSLSSGDTQYF
TRBJ2-7	NA	NA	TRBV19	TGTGCCAGTAGCCGTGGGTGGGAATTCTACGAGCAGTACTTC	CASSRGWEFYEQYF
TRBJ2-7	NA	NA	TRBV9	TGTGCCAGCAGCGTAGCCAGGGGGGACGAGCAGTACTTC	CASSVARGDEQYF
TRBJ2-1	TRBD2	NA	TRBV9	TGTGCCAGCAGTATGAGCGGGAGTGAAGGCAATGAGCAGTTCTTC	CASSMSGSEGNEQFF
TRBJ1-3	NA	NA	TRBV5-6	TGTGCCAGCAGCTTGCATGCGGAAAACACCATATATTTT	CASSLHAENTIYF
TRBJ2-5	NA	NA	TRBV27	TGTGCCAGCAGCCCTCGTCGGAAAGAGACCCAGTACTTC	CASSPRRKETQYF
TRBJ1-2	NA	NA	TRBV5-1	TGCGCCAGCAGCTTGGTAGTTCGGGGGTCGGGTGGCTACACCTTC	CASSLVVRGSGGYTF
TRBJ1-2	TRBD1	NA	TRBV28	TGTGCCAGCAGCCCGGACAGGGGGGGATTGAGCTATGGCTACACCTTC	CASSPDRGGLSYGYTF
TRBJ1-1	NA	few	TRBV11-3	TGTGCCAGCAGCCGTTCGGGGAACACTGAAGCTTTCTTT	CASSRSGNTEAFF
TRBJ2-7	NA	NA	TRBV7-9	TGTGCCAGCAGCCCCGAAACGAATATCTACGAGCAGTACTTC	CASSPETNIYEQYF